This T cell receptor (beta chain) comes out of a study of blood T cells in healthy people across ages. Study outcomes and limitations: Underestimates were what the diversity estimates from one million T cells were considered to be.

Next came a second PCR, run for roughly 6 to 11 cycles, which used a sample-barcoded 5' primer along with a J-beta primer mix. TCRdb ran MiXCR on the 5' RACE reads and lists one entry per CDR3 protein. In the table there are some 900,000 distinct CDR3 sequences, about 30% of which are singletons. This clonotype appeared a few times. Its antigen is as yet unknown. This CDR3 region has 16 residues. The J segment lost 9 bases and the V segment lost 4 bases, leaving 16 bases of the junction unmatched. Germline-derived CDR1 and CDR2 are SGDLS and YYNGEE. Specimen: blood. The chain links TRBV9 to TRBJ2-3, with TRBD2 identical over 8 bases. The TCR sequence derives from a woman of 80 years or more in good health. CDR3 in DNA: TGTGCCAGCAGCCAGCGGGGGTCAGGGACCTCCCGGACGCAGTATTTT. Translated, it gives CASSQRGSGTSRTQYF. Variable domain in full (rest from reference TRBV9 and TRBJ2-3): DSGVTQTPKHLITATGQRVTLRCSPRSGDLSVYWYQQSLDQGLQFLIQYYNGEERAKGNILERFSAQQFPDLHSELNLSSLELGDSALYFCASSQRGSGTSRTQYFGPGTRLTVL.